This T cell receptor beta chain was documented in a study of shared clonotypes between healthy human individuals. Deletions cut 0 bases from V and 5 bases from J, with 6 bases between. Germline lookup yields CDR1 SGHRS and CDR2 YFSETQ. This CDR3 contains 13 residues. Concerning this clone itself: The same CDR3 arises from other DNA sequences in this sample as well.

Profiled with immunoSEQ multiplex PCR; TCRdb holds only in-frame clones, not every one. The table records around 2.1 million clones, 90% to 96% of them present only once. The material sequenced was naive CD4+ T cells sorted from blood. Stated subset: CD45RA+ positively selected. This chain joins TRBV5-1 and TRBJ1-5; D not resolved. The source of this sequence is a man aged 18 to 29 in good health. CDR3 sequence: CASSLGGDQPQHF. In DNA, the CDR3 is TGCGCCAGCAGCTTGGGAGGTGATCAGCCCCAGCATTTT.